This T cell receptor (beta chain) emerged from a study of cytomegalovirus exposure and HLA in healthy donors. 13 Jbeta primers and 60 Vbeta primers were used for the PCR. Measured with immunoSEQ multiplex PCR; TCRdb has only the in-frame clones, and not every one. Of about 120,000 clones in the sample, 83% are singletons; the top ten hold roughly 3.5%. Germline V gene data show CDR1 as GTSNPN and CDR2 as SVGIG (reference sequence). The CDR3 totals 17 residues. The ends were cut back, 0 bases at V and 2 bases at J, with 19 bases in the middle. Details on this clone: Its antigen is still unknown.

Points from the study as a whole: TCR beta sequences numbering around 15,000 were associated with HLA alleles at 0.05 false discovery rate in a later analysis. Later analysis identified several of the most significant clusters that appeared linked to common viral pathogens.

The source of this sequence is a woman between 40 and 50 years old in good health and CMV-seropositive. The specimen sequenced was PBMCs. This chain uses TRBV30 with TRBJ2-5; a possible D gene is TRBD2 (5 bases). DNA of the CDR3: TGTGCCTGGAGTGTACAGCGGCCACCGGGGTATCAAGAGACCCAGTACTTC. Its protein product is CAWSVQRPPGYQETQYF.